This T cell receptor beta chain originates from a study of T-cell memory formation after mild COVID-19. General study points: Most CD4+ clones that shrank were in CM and EM, while CD8+ ones turned up in EMRA. The study detected some responding clones in pre-infection memory, suggesting cross-reactive memory joined. Among clones peaking at day 37 in the second wave, SARS-CoV-2 specificity remained unconfirmed.

The count of this clonotype is one. The antigen is undetermined. TCRdb re-called the 5' RACE reads with MiXCR, one entry per CDR3 protein. The table includes about 350,000 distinct CDR3 sequences, approximately 29% detected once. The sequence derives from an adult woman who had mild COVID-19 (a few samples of this study predate the infection). Cell type and time point are not known. Specimen: PBMCs or a T cell subset sorted from them (not recorded which).

The CDR3 region is CASSLGTTGNTIYF. Here the CDR3 DNA reads TGTGCCAGCAGCCTGGGGACGACAGGAAACACCATATATTTT. The chain combines TRBV7-2 with TRBJ1-3, with D perhaps TRBD1 (5 bases). V lost 5 bases to trimming and J lost 4 bases, with 12 bases between them. The V gene's germline CDR1 is SGHTA and CDR2 FQGNSA. The CDR3 length is 14 residues.